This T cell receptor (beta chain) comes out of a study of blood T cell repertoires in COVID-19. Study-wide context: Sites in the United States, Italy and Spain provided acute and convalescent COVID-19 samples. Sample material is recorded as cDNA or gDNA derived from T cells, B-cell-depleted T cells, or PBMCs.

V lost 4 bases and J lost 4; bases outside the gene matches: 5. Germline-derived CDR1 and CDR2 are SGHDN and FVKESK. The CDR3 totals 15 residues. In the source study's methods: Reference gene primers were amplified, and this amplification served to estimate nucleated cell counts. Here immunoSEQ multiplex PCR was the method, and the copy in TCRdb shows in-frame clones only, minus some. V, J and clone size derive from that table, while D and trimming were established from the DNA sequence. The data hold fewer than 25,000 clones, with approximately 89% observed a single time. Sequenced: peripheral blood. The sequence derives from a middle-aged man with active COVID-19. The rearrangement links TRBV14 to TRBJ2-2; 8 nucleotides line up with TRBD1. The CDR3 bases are TGTGCCAGCAGCCCCGTTCAGGGGGCCACCGGGGAGCTGTTTTTT. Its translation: CASSPVQGATGELFF.